The T cell receptor (beta chain) under discussion was sequenced for a study of blood T cells in healthy people across ages. Study-wide results and caveats: Both naive CD4+ cell counts and diversity were greater in long-lived donors than in aged donors. There was no known CMV status for donors, so expanded clonotype changes were possibly confounded.

Note on this clonotype: No antigen is known for it.

Germline V gene lookup returns CDR1 SNHLY and CDR2 FYNNEI. This CDR3 has 15 residues. The V and J ends lost 7 bases and 0 bases respectively, with 12 bases between them. The authors ran a second PCR of about 6 to 12 cycles using a sample-barcoded 5' primer and a J-beta primer mix. Using its own MiXCR run on the 5' RACE reads, TCRdb lists one record per CDR3 protein. The repertoire holds about a million distinct CDR3 sequences, with less than 45% as singletons. The receptor was isolated from a young man in good health. The chain employs TRBV2 and TRBJ1-4; a possible D gene is TRBD1 (5 bases). The sample was blood. The chain's CDR3 is CASTSVRATNEKLFF. The CDR3 DNA reads as TGTGCCAGCACCTCTGTCAGGGCAACTAATGAAAAACTGTTTTTT.